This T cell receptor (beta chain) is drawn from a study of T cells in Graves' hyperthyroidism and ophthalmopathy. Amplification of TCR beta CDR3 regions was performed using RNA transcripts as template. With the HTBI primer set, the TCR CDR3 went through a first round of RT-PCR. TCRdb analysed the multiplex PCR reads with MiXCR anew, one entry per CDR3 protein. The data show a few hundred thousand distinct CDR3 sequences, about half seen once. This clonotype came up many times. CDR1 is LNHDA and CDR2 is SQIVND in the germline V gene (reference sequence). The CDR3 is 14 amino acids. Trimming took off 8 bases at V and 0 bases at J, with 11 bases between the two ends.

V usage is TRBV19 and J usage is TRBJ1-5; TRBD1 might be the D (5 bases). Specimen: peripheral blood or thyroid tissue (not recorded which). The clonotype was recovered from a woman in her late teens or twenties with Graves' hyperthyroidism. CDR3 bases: TGTGCCAGTTCCTGGGACCTTAGCAATCAGCCCCAGCATTTT. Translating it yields CASSWDLSNQPQHF.